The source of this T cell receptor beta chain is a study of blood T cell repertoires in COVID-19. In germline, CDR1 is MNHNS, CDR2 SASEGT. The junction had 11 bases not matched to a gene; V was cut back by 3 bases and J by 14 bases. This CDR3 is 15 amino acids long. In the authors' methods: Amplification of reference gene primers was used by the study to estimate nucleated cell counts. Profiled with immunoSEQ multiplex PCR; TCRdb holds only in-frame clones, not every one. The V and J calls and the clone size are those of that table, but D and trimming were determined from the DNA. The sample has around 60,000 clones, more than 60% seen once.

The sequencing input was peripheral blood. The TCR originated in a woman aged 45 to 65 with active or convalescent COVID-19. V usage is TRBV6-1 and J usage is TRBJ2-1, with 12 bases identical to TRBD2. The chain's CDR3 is CASSEISSGRAGEFF. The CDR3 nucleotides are TGTGCCAGCAGTGAGATATCTAGCGGGAGGGCCGGGGAGTTCTTC.